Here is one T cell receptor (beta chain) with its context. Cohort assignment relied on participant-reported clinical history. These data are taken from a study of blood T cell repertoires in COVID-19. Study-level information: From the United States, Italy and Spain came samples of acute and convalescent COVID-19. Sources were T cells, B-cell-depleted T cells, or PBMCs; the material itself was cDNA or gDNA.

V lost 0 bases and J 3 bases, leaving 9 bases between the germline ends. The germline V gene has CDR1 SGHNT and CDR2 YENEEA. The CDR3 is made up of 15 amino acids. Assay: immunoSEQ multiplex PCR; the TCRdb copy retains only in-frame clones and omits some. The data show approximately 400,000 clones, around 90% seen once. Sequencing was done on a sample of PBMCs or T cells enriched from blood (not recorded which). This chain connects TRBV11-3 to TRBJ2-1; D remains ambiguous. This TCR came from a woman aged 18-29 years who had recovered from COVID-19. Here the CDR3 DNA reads TGTGCCAGCAGCTTAGACTACGGTGGCTACAATGAGCAGTTCTTC. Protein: CASSLDYGGYNEQFF.